This T cell receptor beta chain was recorded in a study of T-cell reconstitution after alpha-beta-depleted transplantation in children. Unique molecular identifiers featured in how the TCRbeta library was prepared. Using its own MiXCR run on the PCR reads, TCRdb lists one record per CDR3 protein. The sample has roughly 490,000 distinct CDR3 sequences, roughly 11% seen once. Regarding the study as a whole: Reportedly, roughly two months post-transplant, alpha-beta T cells arose from several hundred expanded graft clones.

Deletions cut 5 bases from V and 6 bases from J, with 14 bases between. The CDR3 extends over 15 amino acids. Per the germline V gene, CDR1 is LNHNV and CDR2 is YYDKDF (reference sequence). This clonotype was counted at least ten times. The target antigen is unknown. The rearrangement links TRBV15 to TRBJ1-6, with a weak D call TRBD1 (5 bases). The clonotype was recovered from a female patient younger than 10 who had a stem cell transplant for aplastic anemia, so the T cells may come from the graft donor. The sample in question was PBMCs, mostly from graft donor cells, obtained 180 days after TCRalphabeta/CD19-depleted stem cell transplant. The CDR3 region is CATSRRDGLNSPLHF. The DNA for the CDR3 is TGTGCCACCAGCCGCCGGGACGGACTTAATTCACCCCTCCACTTT.